This entry concerns a single T cell receptor (beta chain). What this receptor recognizes is not known. No clone much larger than this one lies a single base away; base qualities are absent. The sample comes from a study of blood T cell repertoires in COVID-19 (dated by TCRdb to 2020 to 2022). Regarding the complete study: The collaborator samples originated in the United States, Italy and Spain and spanned the acute and convalescent phases of COVID-19. The prospective study material was composed of cDNA or gDNA derived from T cells, B-cell-depleted T cells, or PBMCs. Subjects who had been exposed to COVID-19, were actively infected with it, or had recovered from it provided the deeply sampled blood TCRbeta repertoires that made up the dataset. The repertoires were released in a freely available public database meant as a resource for research on the immune response to SARS-CoV-2. Samples were obtained from the ongoing ImmuneRACE study (first 160 participants) and from over 1,000 subjects provided by 6 global collaborators. Sample metadata almost always included a de-identified subject ID, COVID-19 status, age in years and sex. Where HLA class I and class II types were available, the types were taken from metadata supplied by the sample provider, not from assay-based typing. Results the study describes overall, beyond this receptor: Clinical and demographic metadata were provided uncurated, with the amount varying by source and participant.

TCRbeta CDR3 regions were amplified from genomic DNA by means of the immunoSEQ Assay, a bias-controlled multiplex PCR. As for the authors' bioinformatics: The number of nucleated cells in each sample was estimated by amplification of reference gene primers within the assay. To quantify the absolute abundance of each unique TCRbeta CDR3 rearrangement, sequence reads were collapsed and filtered. Productive Simpson clonality was computed per sample as the square root of Simpson's diversity index over productive rearrangements. Entries here come from immuneACCESS through TCRdb and include only in-frame sequences with V and J called. Some clones fail to appear in such tables; in the studies checked, an unresolved V gene covers under half of the shortfall, and the cause of the remainder is unknown. V and J calls and clone size are given by that table; D and trimming were obtained from the DNA. This sample is represented by roughly 100,000 clones; more than 75% of them were singletons. The leading ten clones occupy under 30% of the sample.

Each collaborating institution followed its own protocols to collect whole blood in K2EDTA tubes. For TCRbeta analysis, collaborator samples were shipped as frozen whole blood, as isolated PBMCs, or as DNA extracted from either sample type. CDR1 and CDR2 (DFQATT, SNEGSKA) derive from the germline V gene (reference sequence). The CDR3 covers 11 residues, taking in both the cysteine and the phenylalanine. Solely the CDR3 DNA is kept, with 33 bases framed from the first base. The trim is 8 bases for V and 5 bases for J, with a gap of 12 bases between the germline ends. The receptor was isolated from a man aged 55 to 70 with acute or convalescent COVID-19. The rearranged segments are TRBV20-1 and TRBJ2-5; the D segment could be TRBD1, given 6 matching bases. Sequencing used peripheral blood. CDR3 sequence: CSLRTVETQYF. In nucleotide form, the sequence is TGCAGTCTCAGGACAGTTGAGACCCAGTACTTC.